This TCR beta chain came from a study of OX40 agonist ivuxolimab in advanced cancers. Germline V gives CDR1 LNHNV, CDR2 YYDKDF (reference sequence). V was cut by 10 bases and J by 6 bases, with 18 bases left in between. The CDR3 loop spans 13 amino acids. Using immunoSEQ multiplex PCR, the repertoire was profiled, and TCRdb retains in-frame clones only, with some absent. The table lists more than 65,000 clones, 70% to 90% of them singletons, with roughly 6% in the top ten. This sample comprised CD4+ or CD8+ T cells sorted from blood, obtained in a trial of the OX40 agonist ivuxolimab. The V and J genes are TRBV15 and TRBJ1-2; D is unclear. The TCR comes from an adult with an advanced solid tumor such as melanoma, head and neck, liver or kidney cancer. DNA for the CDR3: TGTGCCATCTCTCCCAGGTTTTTGGATGGCTACACCTTC. This gives the protein CAISPRFLDGYTF.